The sequence of this T cell receptor (beta chain) was determined in a study of cytotoxic CD8 clonotypes in ibrutinib-treated CLL. The wider study: Within the patient group, 11 were relapsed/refractory and 15 treatment-naive, and some 18 were IGHV unmutated.

The protocol was immunoSEQ multiplex PCR, while the TCRdb copy is restricted to in-frame clones and leaves out a portion. The sample yields tens of thousands of clones, roughly 86% seen once. CDR3 length: 14 amino acids. The V end lost 3 bases, the J end lost 4 bases, and 13 bases lay between the germline ends. Germline V gene sequence: CDR1 MDHEN, CDR2 SYDVKM. The V and J genes are TRBV28 and TRBJ2-7, with TRBD2 as a possible D gene (5 bases). The source was PBMCs, collected before ibrutinib treatment. The receptor was derived from a human donor with chronic lymphocytic leukemia. The CDR3 spells CASSFLRENYEQYF. The CDR3 coding sequence is TGTGCCAGCAGTTTTCTGAGGGAAAATTACGAGCAGTACTTC.